What follows are 13 T cell receptor beta chains derived from one specimen sequenced in a study of cytomegalovirus exposure and HLA in healthy donors. Data came from immunoSEQ multiplex PCR; TCRdb stores just in-frame clones and leaves some out. The sample holds 75,000 to 85,000 clones; about nine tenths are singletons and the top ten take 2.1%. The sample comprised PBMCs. The receptors here all came from a young man in good health and CMV-seronegative.

This chain uses TRBV6-5 with TRBJ1-2; D unresolved. The V end was cut by 0 bases, the J end by 4 bases, with 12 bases between. The germline V gene has CDR1 MNHEY and CDR2 SVGAGI. CDR3 length: 15 amino acids. CDR3 residues: CASSYSSGAGYGYTF. The CDR3, as DNA: TGTGCCAGCAGTTACTCATCCGGTGCGGGCTATGGCTACACCTTC.

The V call is TRBV7-2, the J call TRBJ2-7, with 8 nucleotides matching TRBD2. CDR3 size: 14 residues. Unmatched junction bases numbered 7, after V lost 0 bases and J lost 9 bases. Germline V gives CDR1 SGHTA, CDR2 FQGNSA. The CDR3 sequence: CASSLASGGPGQYF. The CDR3 coding sequence is TGTGCCAGCAGCTTAGCTTCGGGGGGGCCAGGGCAGTACTTC.

The count of this clone is one. V gene TRBV4-1 combines with J gene TRBJ2-5; 11 bases align to TRBD1. The CDR3 is 15 residues long. V shed 5 bases, J shed 5 bases, and the junction held 7 bases outside the gene matches. In germline, CDR1 is MGHRA, CDR2 YSYEKL. Here the CDR3 DNA reads TGCGCCAGCAGCTACCGGACAGGGGGCAGGGAGACCCAGTACTTC. It codes for CASSYRTGGRETQYF.

The J gene is TRBJ2-7, the V gene TRBV14; D is possibly TRBD2 (5 bases). The ends were cut back, 0 bases at V and 6 bases at J, with 18 bases in the middle. Per germline, CDR1 SGHDN and CDR2 FVKESK. The CDR3 totals 16 residues. CDR3 loop: CASSQEYYSGMREQYF. The CDR3 coding sequence is TGTGCCAGCAGCCAAGAGTATTACAGCGGTATGCGCGAGCAGTACTTC.

This chain joins TRBV6-6 and TRBJ2-7, with TRBD2 matching over 9 bases. From germline, CDR1 is MNHNY and CDR2 SVGAGI (reference sequence). The CDR3 is 14 amino acids. Trimming at V came to 0 bases and at J to 6 bases, leaving 3 bases not matched to a gene. The CDR3 reads CASSYSLAGTEQYF. Written as DNA, the CDR3 is TGTGCCAGCAGTTACTCCCTAGCGGGGACCGAGCAGTACTTC.

The chain has TRBV5-5 and TRBJ2-7; the D gene is possibly TRBD2 (6 bases). This CDR3 is 17 amino acids long. Trimming removed 2 bases at V and 4 bases at J, with 22 bases between. Germline V lookup: CDR1 SGHKS, CDR2 YYEKEE (reference sequence). CDR3 region: CASSFVRTGLDKYEQYF. The CDR3 DNA sequence: TGTGCCAGCAGCTTTGTCCGCACGGGACTCGATAAATACGAGCAGTACTTC.

The V call is TRBV7-2, the J call TRBJ2-1; TRBD1 aligns across 8 bases. The J segment lost 10 bases and the V segment lost 1 base, leaving 6 bases of the junction unmatched. The CDR3 runs 14 residues. Per germline, CDR1 SGHTA and CDR2 FQGNSA. The CDR3 DNA reads as TGTGCCAGCAGCTTAGACTGGACAGGGTACGAGCAGTTCTTC. Translation: CASSLDWTGYEQFF.

The chain recombines TRBV7-9 with TRBJ2-7; 7 bases map to TRBD1. Trimming removed 4 bases from V and 3 bases from J; junction bases left unmatched: 3. The germline CDR1 and CDR2 sequences are SEHNR and FQNEAQ (reference sequence). The CDR3 sequence is 13 residues long. CDR3 DNA sequence: TGTGCCAGCAGCTCCAGGGGGTTCTACGAGCAGTACTTC. The encoded protein is CASSSRGFYEQYF.

This clone was detected a few times. The rearrangement joins TRBV7-8 to TRBJ1-2; a possible D gene is TRBD1 (6 bases). CDR1 SGHVS and CDR2 FQNEAQ come from the germline V gene. The CDR3 spans 13 residues. Trimming pared 5 bases from V and 7 bases from J, leaving 14 bases between. The CDR3 reads CASSGQLESGYTF. DNA of the CDR3: TGTGCCAGCAGCGGACAGCTGGAAAGTGGCTACACCTTC.

The chain has TRBV5-4 and TRBJ2-7, with unresolved D. CDR3 length: 13 amino acids. Germline V gene data show CDR1 as SGHNT and CDR2 as YYREEE (reference sequence). The V and J ends lost 1 base and 0 bases respectively, with 5 bases between them. The CDR3 nucleotides are TGTGCCAGCAGCTTGCTCCTCTCCTACGAGCAGTACTTC. Encoded protein: CASSLLLSYEQYF.

The chain uses TRBV19 and TRBJ1-5; 9 positions match TRBD1. Germline-derived CDR1 and CDR2 are LNHDA and SQIVND (reference sequence). The CDR3 contains 17 residues. Trimming at V came to 3 bases and at J to 7 bases, leaving 13 bases not matched to a gene. In DNA form, the CDR3 reads TGTGCCAGTAGTATGAGGGCCGGGACAGGGAGCTTGCAGCCCCAGCATTTT. Translation gives CASSMRAGTGSLQPQHF.

This clone was seen a single time. This sequence joins TRBV15 and TRBJ1-1, with TRBD1 identical over 11 bases. CDR3 size: 14 residues. The trim removed 2 bases at V and 10 bases at J, leaving 6 bases unmatched. Germline V gene data show CDR1 as LNHNV and CDR2 as YYDKDF (reference sequence). This chain's CDR3 is CATSRSGQGALAFF. Written as DNA, the CDR3 is TGTGCCACCAGCAGATCAGGACAGGGGGCTTTAGCTTTCTTT.

V is TRBV6-6 and J is TRBJ2-3; 7 positions match TRBD1. The germline V gene has CDR1 MNHNY and CDR2 SVGAGI (reference sequence). V lost 7 bases and J lost 4; bases outside the gene matches: 8. This CDR3 spans 14 amino acids. The CDR3 region is CASKPGGFADTQYF. The CDR3 nucleotides read TGTGCCAGCAAACCAGGGGGTTTCGCAGATACGCAGTATTTT.